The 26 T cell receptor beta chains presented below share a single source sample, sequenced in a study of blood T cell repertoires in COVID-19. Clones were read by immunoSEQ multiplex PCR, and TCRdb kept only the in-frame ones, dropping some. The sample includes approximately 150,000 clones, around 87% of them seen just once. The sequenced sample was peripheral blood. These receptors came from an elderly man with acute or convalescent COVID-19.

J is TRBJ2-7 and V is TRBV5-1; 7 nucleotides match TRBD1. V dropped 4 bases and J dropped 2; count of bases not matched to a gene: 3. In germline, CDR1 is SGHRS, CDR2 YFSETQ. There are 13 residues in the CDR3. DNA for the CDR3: TGCGCCAGCAGCAGAGGGACAGCCTACGAGCAGTACTTC. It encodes CASSRGTAYEQYF. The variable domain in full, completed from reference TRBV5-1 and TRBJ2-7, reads KAGVTQTPRYLIKTRGQQVTLSCSPISGHRSVSWYQQTPGQGLQFLFEYFSETQRNKGNFPGRFSGRQFSNSRSEMNVSTLELGDSALYLCASSRGTAYEQYFGPGTRLTVT.

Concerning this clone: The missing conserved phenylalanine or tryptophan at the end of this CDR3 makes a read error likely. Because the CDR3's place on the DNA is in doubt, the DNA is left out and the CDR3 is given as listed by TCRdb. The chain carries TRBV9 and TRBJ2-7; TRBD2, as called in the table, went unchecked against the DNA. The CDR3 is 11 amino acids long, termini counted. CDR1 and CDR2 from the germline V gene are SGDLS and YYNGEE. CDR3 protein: CASSVDSGGPL.

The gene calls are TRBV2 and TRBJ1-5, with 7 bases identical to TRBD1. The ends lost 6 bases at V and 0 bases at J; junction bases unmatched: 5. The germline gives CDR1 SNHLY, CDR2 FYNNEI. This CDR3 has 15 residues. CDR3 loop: CASSGTALSNQPQHF. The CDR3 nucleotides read TGTGCCAGCAGCGGGACAGCCCTTAGCAATCAGCCCCAGCATTTT.

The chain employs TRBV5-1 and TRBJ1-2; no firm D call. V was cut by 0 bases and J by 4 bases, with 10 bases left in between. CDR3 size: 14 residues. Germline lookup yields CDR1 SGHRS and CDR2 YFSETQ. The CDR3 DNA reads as TGCGCCAGCAGCTTGGATACAGTGAGCTATGGCTACACCTTC. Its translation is CASSLDTVSYGYTF.

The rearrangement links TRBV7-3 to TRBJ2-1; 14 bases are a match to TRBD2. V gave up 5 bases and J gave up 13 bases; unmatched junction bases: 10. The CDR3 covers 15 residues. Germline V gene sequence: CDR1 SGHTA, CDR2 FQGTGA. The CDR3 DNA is TGTGCCAGCAGCAAAACGGGGACTAGCGGGAGCCCCCAGTTCTTC. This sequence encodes CASSKTGTSGSPQFF.

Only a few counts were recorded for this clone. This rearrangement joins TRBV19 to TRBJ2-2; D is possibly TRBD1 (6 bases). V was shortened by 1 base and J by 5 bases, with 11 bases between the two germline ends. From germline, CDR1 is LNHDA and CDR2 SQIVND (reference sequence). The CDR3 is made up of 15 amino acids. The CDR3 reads CASSIVSGVTGELFF. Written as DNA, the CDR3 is TGTGCCAGTAGTATAGTGTCAGGGGTTACCGGGGAGCTGTTTTTT.

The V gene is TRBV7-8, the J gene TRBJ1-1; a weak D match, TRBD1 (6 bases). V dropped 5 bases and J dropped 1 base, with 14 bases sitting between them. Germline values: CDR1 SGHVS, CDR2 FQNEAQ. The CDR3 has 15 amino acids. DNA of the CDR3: TGTGCCAGCAGCCCCCGGACCAGGGGGAACACTGAAGCTTTCTTT. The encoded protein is CASSPRTRGNTEAFF. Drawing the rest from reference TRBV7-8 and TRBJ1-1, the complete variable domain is GAGVSQSPRYKVAKRGQDVALRCDPISGHVSLFWYQQALGQGPEFLTYFQNEAQLDKSGLPSDRFFAERPEGSVSTLKIQRTQQEDSAVYLCASSPRTRGNTEAFFGQGTRLTVV.

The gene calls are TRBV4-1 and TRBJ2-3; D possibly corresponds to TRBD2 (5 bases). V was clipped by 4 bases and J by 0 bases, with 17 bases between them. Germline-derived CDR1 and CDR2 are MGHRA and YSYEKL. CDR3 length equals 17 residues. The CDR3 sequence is CASSRGEGKPSTDTQYF. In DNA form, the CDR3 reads TGCGCCAGCAGCCGTGGTGAGGGCAAACCTAGCACAGATACGCAGTATTTT.

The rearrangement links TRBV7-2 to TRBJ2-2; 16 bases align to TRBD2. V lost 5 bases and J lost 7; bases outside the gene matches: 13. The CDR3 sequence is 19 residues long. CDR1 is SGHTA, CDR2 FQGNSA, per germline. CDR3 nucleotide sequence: TGTGCCAGCAGCCTACCGGGACTAGCGGGAGGGGGGGGGCACGGGGAGCTGTTTTTT. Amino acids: CASSLPGLAGGGGHGELFF.

The CDR3 loop is CASRTSGGSDTQYF. CDR3 DNA sequence: TGTGCCAGCCGGACTAGCGGGGGTTCAGATACGCAGTATTTT. The gene calls are TRBV6-5 and TRBJ2-3, with TRBD2 matching 13 bases. There are 14 residues in the CDR3. Germline V gene sequence: CDR1 MNHEY, CDR2 SVGAGI. J was trimmed by 4 bases and V by 8 bases; bases with no gene match: 3.

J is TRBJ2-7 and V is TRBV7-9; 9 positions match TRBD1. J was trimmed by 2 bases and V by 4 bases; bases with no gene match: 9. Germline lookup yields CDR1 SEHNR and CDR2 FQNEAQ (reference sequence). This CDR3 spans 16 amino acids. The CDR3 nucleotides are TGTGCCAGCAGCTCAGGTCCGGGACAGGGCCCCTACGAGCAGTACTTC. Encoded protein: CASSSGPGQGPYEQYF.

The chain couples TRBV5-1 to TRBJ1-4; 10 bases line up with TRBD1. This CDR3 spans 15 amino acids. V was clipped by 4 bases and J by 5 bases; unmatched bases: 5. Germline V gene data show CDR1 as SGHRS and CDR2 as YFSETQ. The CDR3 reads CASSPRTGGNEKLFF. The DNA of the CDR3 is TGCGCCAGCAGCCCTAGGACAGGGGGGAATGAAAAACTGTTTTTT.

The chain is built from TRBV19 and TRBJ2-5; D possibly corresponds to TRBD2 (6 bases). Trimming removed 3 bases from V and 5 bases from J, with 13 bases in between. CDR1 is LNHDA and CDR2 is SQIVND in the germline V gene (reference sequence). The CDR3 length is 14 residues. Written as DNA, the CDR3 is TGTGCCAGTAGTATCAGGAGGGGCTGGGAGACCCAGTACTTC. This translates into CASSIRRGWETQYF.

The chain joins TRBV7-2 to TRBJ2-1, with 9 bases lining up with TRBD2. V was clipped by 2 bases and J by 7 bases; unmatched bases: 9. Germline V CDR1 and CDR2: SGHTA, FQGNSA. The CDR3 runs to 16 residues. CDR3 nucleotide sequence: TGTGCCAGCAGCTTAAGGTCGGCGGGGGGGCCGAATGAGCAGTTCTTC. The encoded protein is CASSLRSAGGPNEQFF.

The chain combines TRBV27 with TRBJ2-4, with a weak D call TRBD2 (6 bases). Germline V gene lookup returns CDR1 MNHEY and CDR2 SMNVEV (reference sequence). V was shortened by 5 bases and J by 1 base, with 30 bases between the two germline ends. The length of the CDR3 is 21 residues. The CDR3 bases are TGTGCCAGCAGTGATTGCCCGGAGGTAGCGGACTTCAAAAGGGCCAAAAACATTCAGTACTTC. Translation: CASSDCPEVADFKRAKNIQYF.

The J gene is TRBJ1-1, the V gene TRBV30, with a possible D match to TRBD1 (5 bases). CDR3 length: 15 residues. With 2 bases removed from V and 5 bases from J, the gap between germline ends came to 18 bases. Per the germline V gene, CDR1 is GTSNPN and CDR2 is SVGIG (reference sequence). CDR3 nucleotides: TGTGCCTGGAGTAGGGACTACCCGCAGACTACTGAAGCTTTCTTT. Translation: CAWSRDYPQTTEAFF. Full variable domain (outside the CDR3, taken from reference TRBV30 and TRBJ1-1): SQTIHQWPATLVQPVGSPLSLECTVEGTSNPNLYWYRQAAGRGLQLLFYSVGIGQISSEVPQNLSASRPQDRQFILSSKKLLLSDSGFYLCAWSRDYPQTTEAFFGQGTRLTVV.

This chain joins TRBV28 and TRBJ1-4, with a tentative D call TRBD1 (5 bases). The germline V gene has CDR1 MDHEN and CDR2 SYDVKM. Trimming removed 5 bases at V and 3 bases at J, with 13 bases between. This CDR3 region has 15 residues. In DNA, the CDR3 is TGTGCCAGCAGTACCGGAGGGACGGCTAATGAAAAACTGTTTTTT. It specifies CASSTGGTANEKLFF.

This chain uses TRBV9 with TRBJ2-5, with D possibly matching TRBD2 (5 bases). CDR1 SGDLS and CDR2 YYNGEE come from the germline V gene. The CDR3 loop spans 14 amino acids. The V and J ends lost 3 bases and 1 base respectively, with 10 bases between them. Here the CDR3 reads CASSARDFQETQYF. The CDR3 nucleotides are TGTGCCAGCAGCGCCCGGGATTTCCAAGAGACCCAGTACTTC.

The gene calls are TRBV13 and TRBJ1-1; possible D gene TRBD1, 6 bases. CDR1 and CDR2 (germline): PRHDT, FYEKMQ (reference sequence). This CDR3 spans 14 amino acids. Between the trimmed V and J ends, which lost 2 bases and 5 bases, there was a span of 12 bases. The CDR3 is CASSLRGGWTEAFF. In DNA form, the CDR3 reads TGTGCCAGCAGCTTAAGGGGGGGCTGGACTGAAGCTTTCTTT.

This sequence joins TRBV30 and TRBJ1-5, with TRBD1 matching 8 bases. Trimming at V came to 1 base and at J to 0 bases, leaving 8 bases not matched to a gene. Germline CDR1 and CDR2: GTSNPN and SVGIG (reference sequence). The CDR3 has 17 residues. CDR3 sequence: CAWSDLRTGNSNQPQHF. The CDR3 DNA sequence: TGTGCCTGGAGTGATTTAAGGACAGGGAATAGCAATCAGCCCCAGCATTTT. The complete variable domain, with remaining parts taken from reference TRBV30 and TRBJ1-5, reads SQTIHQWPATLVQPVGSPLSLECTVEGTSNPNLYWYRQAAGRGLQLLFYSVGIGQISSEVPQNLSASRPQDRQFILSSKKLLLSDSGFYLCAWSDLRTGNSNQPQHFGDGTRLSIL.

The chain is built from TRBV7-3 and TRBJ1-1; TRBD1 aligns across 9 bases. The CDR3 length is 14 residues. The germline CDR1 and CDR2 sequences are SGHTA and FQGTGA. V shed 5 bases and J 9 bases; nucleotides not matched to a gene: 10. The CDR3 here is CASSPGTGSSKAFF. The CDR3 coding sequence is TGTGCCAGCAGCCCAGGGACAGGGAGTTCAAAAGCTTTCTTT.

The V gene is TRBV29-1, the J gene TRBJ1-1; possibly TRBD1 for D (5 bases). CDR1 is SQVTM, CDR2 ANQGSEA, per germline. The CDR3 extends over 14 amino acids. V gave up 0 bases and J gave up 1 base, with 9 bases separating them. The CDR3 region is CSVEDGHPNTEAFF. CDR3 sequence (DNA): TGCAGCGTTGAAGACGGACACCCGAACACTGAAGCTTTCTTT.

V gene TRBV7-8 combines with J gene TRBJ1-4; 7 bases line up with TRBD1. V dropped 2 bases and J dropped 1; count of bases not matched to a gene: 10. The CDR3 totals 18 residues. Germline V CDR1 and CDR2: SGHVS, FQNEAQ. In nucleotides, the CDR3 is TGTGCCAGCAGCTTAAAACCGTCGGGACAGCGAACTAATGAAAAACTGTTTTTT. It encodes CASSLKPSGQRTNEKLFF.

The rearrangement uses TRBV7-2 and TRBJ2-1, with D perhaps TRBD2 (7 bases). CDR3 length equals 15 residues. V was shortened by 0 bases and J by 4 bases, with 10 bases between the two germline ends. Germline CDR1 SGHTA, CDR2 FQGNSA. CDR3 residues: CASSLAGGLYNEQFF. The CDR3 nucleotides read TGTGCCAGCAGCTTAGCGGGGGGGCTTTACAATGAGCAGTTCTTC.

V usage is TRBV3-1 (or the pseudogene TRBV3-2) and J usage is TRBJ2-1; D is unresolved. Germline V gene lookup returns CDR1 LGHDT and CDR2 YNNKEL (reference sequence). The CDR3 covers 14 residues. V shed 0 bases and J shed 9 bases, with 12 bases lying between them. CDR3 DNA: TGTGCCAGCAGCCAAGAGTCAAGGAGAGGTGAGCAGTTCTTC. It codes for CASSQESRRGEQFF.

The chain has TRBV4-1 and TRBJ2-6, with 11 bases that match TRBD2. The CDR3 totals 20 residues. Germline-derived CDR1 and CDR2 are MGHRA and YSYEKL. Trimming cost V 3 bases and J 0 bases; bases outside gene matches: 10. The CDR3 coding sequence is TGCGCCAGCAGCCAGGAGCCGAGGACTAGCGGGCCCTCTGGGGCCAACGTCCTGACTTTC. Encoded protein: CASSQEPRTSGPSGANVLTF.